These 18 T cell receptor beta chains originate from one sample sequenced in a study of Ad26.COV2.S vaccination and SARS-CoV-2 variants (dated by TCRdb to about 2021). According to the study, the label for this sample's treatment or condition signals: around 19 received Ad26.COV2.S at low or high dose, single or two shots; roughly 5 received placebo; per-sample allocation not given. For vaccine and placebo recipients, the sequenced repertoires came from samples collected on day 63 after the first injection. Libraries came from the immunoSEQ multiplex PCR assay. TCRdb stores this immuneACCESS table with in-frame sequences only. Part of the clones is absent; in the studies checked, under half of the shortfall reflects unresolved V genes, and no reason is known for the rest. In all, the sample holds a few hundred thousand clones, and around nine tenths of those were seen once. 2.9% of the sample goes to the ten largest clones.

This sample comprised peripheral blood, obtained in a trial of Ad26.COV2.S vaccine versus placebo. Receptors originate from a person aged 18-60 years who received the Ad26.COV2.S COVID-19 vaccine or a placebo.

This chain uses TRBV10-3 with TRBJ1-4; D may be TRBD1 (6 bases). Germline V gives CDR1 ENHRY, CDR2 SYGVKD. There are 14 residues in the CDR3. V lost 4 bases and J 6 bases, leaving 12 bases between the germline ends. The CDR3 reads CAISAAGADEKLFF. The CDR3 DNA is TGTGCCATCAGTGCCGCAGGGGCGGATGAAAAACTGTTTTTT.

This rearrangement joins TRBV4-2 to TRBJ2-1; weak D call: TRBD2 (5 bases). The germline gives CDR1 LGHNA, CDR2 YNFKEQ. V was pared by 4 bases and J by 3 bases, with 13 bases between. CDR3 length: 15 amino acids. In nucleotides, the CDR3 is TGTGCCAGCAGCCGAATCGACGGGGACTACAATGAGCAGTTCTTC. Amino acids: CASSRIDGDYNEQFF.

The gene calls are TRBV7-9 and TRBJ2-7; 7 bases are a match to TRBD1. Germline trimming cut 3 bases from V and 2 bases from J; bases unmatched to any gene: 4. Germline V gives CDR1 SEHNR, CDR2 FQNEAQ (reference sequence). The CDR3 has 14 residues. DNA for the CDR3: TGTGCCAGCAGCTTCCGGGACAGAGCCTACGAGCAGTACGTC. Amino acids: CASSFRDRAYEQYV.

CDR3 nucleotides: TGTGCCAGCACCATGACAGGGGGCACAGATACGCAGTATTTT. This gives the protein CASTMTGGTDTQYF. This rearrangement joins TRBV2 to TRBJ2-3, with 8 positions matching TRBD1. Germline V gives CDR1 SNHLY, CDR2 FYNNEI. The CDR3 extends over 14 amino acids. V trimming: 7 bases; J trimming: 1 base; junction bases outside the gene matches: 4.

The rearrangement uses TRBV24-1 and TRBJ2-2; D is undetermined. The germline gives CDR1 KGHDR, CDR2 SFDVKD. The V end lost 6 bases, the J end lost 5 bases, and 12 bases lay between the germline ends. This CDR3 contains 14 residues. CDR3 nucleotide sequence: TGTGCCACCAGTTCCTCTAGGGCGACCGGGGAGCTGTTTTTT. It yields the protein CATSSSRATGELFF.

The chain's CDR3 is CASSGTGTSSSYNEQFF. The CDR3 DNA sequence: TGTGCCAGCAGCGGAACCGGGACTTCAAGCTCCTACAATGAGCAGTTCTTC. This chain joins TRBV7-9 and TRBJ2-1; perhaps TRBD2 as D (6 bases). V dropped 5 bases and J dropped 0 bases, with 17 bases sitting between them. Germline values: CDR1 SEHNR, CDR2 FQNEAQ (reference sequence). The CDR3 runs 17 residues.

This clone has a single count. The genes are TRBV5-1 and TRBJ2-5; 8 bases align to TRBD2. The CDR3 is 16 residues long. Germline V gene sequence: CDR1 SGHRS, CDR2 YFSETQ. The V gene end was trimmed by 1 base and the J gene end by 4 bases; junction bases not matched to a gene: 9. This CDR3 reads CASSLWLAGGRETQYF. The CDR3 DNA reads TGCGCCAGCAGCTTGTGGTTGGCGGGGGGCAGAGAGACCCAGTACTTC.

The V call is TRBV7-9, the J call TRBJ2-6, with 8 positions matching TRBD1. Germline lookup yields CDR1 SEHNR and CDR2 FQNEAQ (reference sequence). Germline trimming cut 0 bases from V and 1 base from J; bases unmatched to any gene: 8. CDR3 length equals 19 residues. CDR3 DNA: TGTGCCAGCAGCTTAGCGTACGGACAGGGTTCATCTGGGGCCAACGTCCTGACTTTC. This sequence encodes CASSLAYGQGSSGANVLTF.

This clone was detected a few times. The chain recombines TRBV24-1 with TRBJ2-1; TRBD2 agrees at 10 bases. V dropped 4 bases and J dropped 8; count of bases not matched to a gene: 10. The CDR3 runs 16 residues. CDR1 is KGHDR, CDR2 SFDVKD, per germline. Written as DNA, the CDR3 is TGTGCCACCAGTGACACCAGCGGGAGGGCCATGGATGAGCAGTTCTTC. It yields the protein CATSDTSGRAMDEQFF.

This rearrangement joins TRBV11-3 to TRBJ2-1, with TRBD2 matching 12 bases. CDR1 is SGHNT and CDR2 is YENEEA in the germline V gene. This CDR3 is 17 amino acids long. V dropped 4 bases and J dropped 2; count of bases not matched to a gene: 6. CDR3 amino acids: CASSSGTSGQTYNEQFF. The CDR3 region has the DNA TGTGCCAGCAGCTCCGGGACTAGCGGGCAAACCTACAATGAGCAGTTCTTC.

The chain links TRBV14 to TRBJ2-7, with a weak D call TRBD1 (6 bases). Trimming took off 0 bases at V and 3 bases at J, with 18 bases between the two ends. This CDR3 has 17 residues. From germline, CDR1 is SGHDN and CDR2 FVKESK. The CDR3 loop is CASSQEVFGQPRYEQYF. CDR3 DNA: TGTGCCAGCAGCCAAGAGGTCTTCGGACAGCCCCGCTACGAGCAGTACTTC.

The gene calls are TRBV3-1 (or the pseudogene TRBV3-2) and TRBJ2-2; D gene ambiguous. V lost 5 bases to trimming and J lost 3 bases, with 7 bases between them. CDR3 length: 13 amino acids. Germline CDR1 LGHDT, CDR2 YNNKEL (reference sequence). CDR3: CASSYRDTGELFF. The CDR3 nucleotides are TGTGCCAGCAGCTACCGGGACACCGGGGAGCTGTTTTTT.

The chain employs TRBV15 and TRBJ2-3; either TRBD1 or TRBD2 may supply D (5 bases each). The CDR3 sequence is 14 residues long. Trimming stripped 1 base from V and 4 bases from J, with 9 bases between. Per the germline V gene, CDR1 is LNHNV and CDR2 is YYDKDF (reference sequence). CDR3 sequence: CATSRVGGPDTQYF. The CDR3 DNA reads as TGTGCCACCAGCAGAGTTGGGGGTCCAGATACGCAGTATTTT.

The sample holds one count of this clone. The chain is built from TRBV24-1 and TRBJ2-1, with 7 bases identical to TRBD2. CDR1 and CDR2 (germline): KGHDR, SFDVKD. The ends lost 6 bases at V and 6 bases at J; junction bases unmatched: 7. The CDR3 sequence is 14 residues long. The CDR3, as DNA: TGTGCCACCAGTACCCCGGGAGGAGGCAATGAGCAGTTCTTC. As protein: CATSTPGGGNEQFF.

The CDR3 reads CASSQDRGGTDTQYF. CDR3 in DNA: TGCGCCAGCAGCCAGGACAGGGGAGGCACAGATACGCAGTATTTT. This chain joins TRBV5-1 and TRBJ2-3, with 9 nucleotides matching TRBD1. Trimming at V came to 4 bases and at J to 1 base, leaving 4 bases not matched to a gene. The germline V gene has CDR1 SGHRS and CDR2 YFSETQ. CDR3 length equals 15 residues.

This chain joins TRBV6-5 and TRBJ1-6; 7 positions agree with TRBD1. Germline trimming cut 4 bases from V and 7 bases from J; bases unmatched to any gene: 10. This CDR3 contains 16 residues. CDR1 and CDR2 (germline): MNHEY, SVGAGI. For the CDR3, the DNA is TGTGCCAGCAGTTCCCCCACAGGGGCGAGAAATTCACCCCTCCACTTT. Translated, it gives CASSSPTGARNSPLHF.

The V and J genes are TRBV11-3 and TRBJ2-2; perhaps TRBD2 as D (5 bases). The germline V gene has CDR1 SGHNT and CDR2 YENEEA. Trimming pared 7 bases from V and 4 bases from J, leaving 16 bases between. The CDR3 totals 15 residues. This CDR3 reads CASMRHRGSTGELFF. The CDR3 DNA reads as TGTGCCAGCATGCGACACCGAGGGAGCACCGGGGAGCTGTTTTTT.

This clone has just one count. This sequence joins TRBV12-3 or TRBV12-4 and TRBJ1-1; no definite D call. Trimming left V 5 bases short and J 3 bases short, with 7 bases between. The CDR3 has 12 residues. The CDR3 reads CASSTRYTEAFF. Here the CDR3 DNA reads TGTGCCAGCAGTACAAGATACACTGAAGCTTTCTTT.